Listed here are 6 T cell receptor beta chains from one sample, sequenced in a study of T cell repertoires in cytomegalovirus infection. TCRdb itself ran the reads through MiXCR, one entry per CDR3 protein. The table includes about 250,000 distinct CDR3 sequences, approximately 17% detected once. The sequenced sample was CD8+ T cells from PBMCs. All receptors come from a human donor in good health (CMV status not recorded). Some clones in this sample may be carry-over from other donors' samples.

This chain connects TRBV9 to TRBJ2-7, with 9 bases identical to TRBD1. This CDR3 spans 15 amino acids. J was trimmed by 1 base and V by 3 bases; bases with no gene match: 5. From germline, CDR1 is SGDLS and CDR2 YYNGEE. CDR3: CASSESGQGSYEQYF. The CDR3 coding sequence is TGTGCCAGCAGCGAATCTGGACAGGGGTCCTACGAGCAGTACTTC.

Within the sample, this clonotype is medium-sized (0.01 to 0.1%). The chain links TRBV6-6 to TRBJ1-2; no reliable D call. Germline values: CDR1 MNHNY, CDR2 SVGAGI (reference sequence). Trimming left V 7 bases short and J 5 bases short, with 11 bases between. CDR3 length: 12 amino acids. Written as DNA, the CDR3 is TGTGCCAGCACCCTGGGAGAATATGGCTACACCTTC. This sequence encodes CASTLGEYGYTF.

There are many counts of this clonotype. J is TRBJ2-1 and V is TRBV7-2; D is possibly TRBD1 (5 bases). The V gene's germline CDR1 is SGHTA and CDR2 FQGNSA. The V end lost 8 bases, the J end lost 7 bases, and 21 bases lay between the germline ends. CDR3 length: 15 amino acids. The CDR3 protein is CASGLRPRAPNEQFF. Written as DNA, the CDR3 is TGTGCCAGCGGCCTAAGGCCCAGGGCTCCGAATGAGCAGTTCTTC. Using reference TRBV7-2 and TRBJ2-1 for the parts outside the CDR3, the full variable domain is GAGVSQSPSNKVTEKGKDVELRCDPISGHTALYWYRQSLGQGLEFLIYFQGNSAPDKSGLPSDRFSAERTGGSVSTLTIQRTQQEDSAVYLCASGLRPRAPNEQFFGPGTRLTVL.

This rearrangement joins TRBV20-1 to TRBJ2-7; 8 positions agree with TRBD2. CDR1 and CDR2 (germline): DFQATT, SNEGSKA (reference sequence). This CDR3 region has 13 residues. V lost 2 bases to trimming and J lost 0 bases; unmatched junction nucleotides: 0. In DNA, the CDR3 is TGCAGTGCTAGACTAGCGGGCTCCTACGAGCAGTACTTC. Translating it yields CSARLAGSYEQYF.

This clonotype was counted a few times. This CDR3 is CANSDSQETQYF. As DNA, the CDR3 is TGTGCCAACTCGGACTCCCAAGAGACCCAGTACTTC. V gene TRBV10-3 combines with J gene TRBJ2-5; tentatively, D is TRBD2 (5 bases). CDR1 and CDR2 (germline): ENHRY, SYGVKD. The CDR3 has 12 amino acids. V shed 10 bases and J shed 1 base, with 10 bases lying between them.

The chain employs TRBV29-1 and TRBJ1-4; D gene uncertain. The CDR3 runs to 12 residues. Between the trimmed V and J ends, which lost 3 bases and 8 bases, there was a span of 10 bases. From germline, CDR1 is SQVTM and CDR2 ANQGSEA. The CDR3 nucleotides are TGCAGCGTTGATGTCGGCGGGGAAAAACTGTTTTTT. Its protein is CSVDVGGEKLFF.